This T cell receptor (beta chain) came from a study of CD8 T cells in ankylosing spondylitis. Study-level points and caveats: Seven to nine highly homologous variants formed a TCR beta motif that appeared characteristic of ankylosing spondylitis blood.

This CDR3 contains 13 residues. The germline V gene encodes CDR1 KGHSH and CDR2 LQKENI. The V gene lost 2 bases and the J gene lost 6 bases, with 8 bases spanning the gap. On this clonotype: Its antigen is as yet unknown.

By quantitative 5'-RACE with molecular barcodes, the TCR beta libraries were made. TCRdb called the 5' RACE reads again in MiXCR, with one record for every CDR3 protein. The table has over 600,000 distinct CDR3 sequences, around a fifth seen once; the top ten hold around a fifth. The sequencing sample was made of blood, either unsorted or a sorted T cell fraction (not recorded which). This clonotype was obtained from a male donor with ankylosing spondylitis. The rearrangement joins TRBV18 to TRBJ2-1; D is ambiguous. The CDR3 reads CASSPGSSNEQFF. The CDR3 bases are TGTGCCAGCTCACCAGGCAGCTCCAATGAGCAGTTCTTC.